These 30 T cell receptor beta chains originate from one sample sequenced in a study of immune heterogeneity within non-small cell lung tumors. It was a multiplex PCR that amplified TCR beta CDR3, with 32 V and 13 J primers. TCRdb recomputed calls from the multiplex PCR reads with MiXCR, one row per CDR3 protein. Among roughly 13,000 distinct CDR3 sequences listed, around 22% were seen once. TCRs were amplified from about 620 ng gDNA of bulk tumor per sample. During surgery, each primary tumor gave multiple biopsies spaced as far apart as possible. The study cohort was described as untreated, and its members had newly diagnosed non-small cell lung cancer. They went on to have curative surgery. The sequenced sample was lung tumor tissue. These receptors came from a man between 60 and 70 years old with non-small cell lung cancer.

This clonotype was picked up a small number of times. The CDR3 bases are TGTGCCAGCAGCTTAGGCGGCGGCGGGGAGCAGTTCTTC. Its translation: CASSLGGGGEQFF. V usage is TRBV7-2 and J usage is TRBJ2-1, with a weak D call TRBD2 (5 bases). Germline CDR1 and CDR2: SGHTA and FQGNSA. This CDR3 comprises 13 residues. V was shortened by 1 base and J by 10 bases, with 11 bases between the two germline ends.

Only a few counts were recorded for this clonotype. The chain employs TRBV7-8 and TRBJ1-1; TRBD1 matches at 7 bases. CDR3 length: 14 residues. The V segment lost 3 bases and the J segment 2 bases; nucleotides outside the gene matches: 3. Germline V CDR1 and CDR2: SGHVS, FQNEAQ. The CDR3 nucleotides are TGTGCCAGCAGCTTGGGACAGACTAACACTGAAGCTTTCTTT. It is translated as CASSLGQTNTEAFF.

This clonotype has just a few counts. The chain links TRBV18 to TRBJ1-3; D is perhaps TRBD1 (5 bases). The V end lost 0 bases, the J end lost 2 bases, and 8 bases lay between the germline ends. Germline loops: CDR1 KGHSH, CDR2 LQKENI. The CDR3 runs to 15 residues. DNA for the CDR3: TGTGCCAGCTCACCACCGAGCAGGGCTGGAAACACCATATATTTT. It specifies CASSPPSRAGNTIYF.

The chain couples TRBV3-1 to TRBJ1-1; D gene uncertain. Trimming took 3 bases from V and 1 from J, leaving 9 bases between them. The CDR3 is made up of 14 amino acids. Per the germline V gene, CDR1 is LGHDT and CDR2 is YNNKEL (reference sequence). The DNA of the CDR3 is TGTGCCAGCAGCCAGCGGGCCGCGAACACTGAAGCTTTCTTT. Translating it yields CASSQRAANTEAFF.

This clonotype has more than one count but fewer than ten. CDR3 residues: CASSPQGNSNQPQHF. For the CDR3, the DNA is TGTGCCAGCAGTCCCCAGGGGAATAGCAATCAGCCCCAGCATTTT. The rearrangement links TRBV11-2 to TRBJ1-5, with a weak D call TRBD1 (6 bases). Germline V gene data show CDR1 as SGHAT and CDR2 as FQNNGV. The V gene lost 6 bases and the J gene lost 0 bases, with 12 bases spanning the gap. The CDR3 spans 15 residues.

This clonotype counts as medium-sized. The chain links TRBV30 to TRBJ2-1; 7 bases line up with TRBD2. V lost 0 bases to trimming and J lost 1 base; unmatched junction nucleotides: 15. The germline gives CDR1 GTSNPN, CDR2 SVGIG (reference sequence). This CDR3 spans 19 amino acids. CDR3 in amino acids: CAWSVLSAGPSQSYNEQFF. CDR3 in DNA: TGTGCCTGGAGTGTACTTTCAGCGGGACCTTCTCAGTCCTACAATGAGCAGTTCTTC.

Remarks on this clonotype: The conserved closing phenylalanine or tryptophan is absent in this CDR3, likely reflecting a read error. The J gene is TRBJ1-6, the V gene TRBV7-2; no clear D. Germline V gene data show CDR1 as SGHTA and CDR2 as FQGNSA. The V gene lost 3 bases and the J gene lost 6 bases, with 9 bases spanning the gap. This CDR3 spans 14 amino acids. CDR3 sequence: CASSFGQSNSPLHL. In DNA, the CDR3 is TGTGCCAGCAGCTTCGGTCAGAGTAATTCACCCCTCCACCTT.

This clonotype was observed at least ten times. This chain uses TRBV19 with TRBJ1-2; a possible D gene is TRBD1 (6 bases). V lost 4 bases, J lost 6 bases, and 15 bases lay in between. The CDR3 runs 14 residues. Germline CDR1 LNHDA, CDR2 SQIVND (reference sequence). The CDR3 DNA reads as TGTGCCAGTAGTACGATAGACAGGCCCGATGGCTACACCTTC. This sequence encodes CASSTIDRPDGYTF. Filled out from reference TRBV19 and TRBJ1-2, the complete variable domain reads DGGITQSPKYLFRKEGQNVTLSCEQNLNHDAMYWYRQDPGQGLRLIYYSQIVNDFQKGDIAEGYSVSREKKESFPLTVTSAQKNPTAFYLCASSTIDRPDGYTFGSGTRLTVV.

V usage is TRBV6-1 and J usage is TRBJ1-5; 8 bases agree with TRBD1. The CDR3 totals 18 residues. The V gene end was trimmed by 5 bases and the J gene end by 0 bases; junction bases not matched to a gene: 12. The V gene's germline CDR1 is MNHNS and CDR2 SASEGT. As DNA, the CDR3 is TGTGCCAGCAGTCCCCGGGACAGGTTAATATATAGCAATCAGCCCCAGCATTTT. Translating gives CASSPRDRLIYSNQPQHF.

Of note for this clonotype: The junction and the germline gene differ at one end; a read error may be behind it. V and J are TRBV18 and TRBJ1-1; D not resolved. Germline loops: CDR1 KGHSH, CDR2 LQKENI. The CDR3 consists of 13 residues. The CDR3 region is CVSSPGREKEAFF. The CDR3 region has the DNA TGTGTCAGCTCACCGGGCAGAGAGAAAGAAGCTTTCTTT.

The CDR3 is CASSYQWTGGTEAFF. Here the CDR3 DNA reads TGTGCCAGCAGTTACCAATGGACAGGGGGAACTGAAGCTTTCTTT. The chain employs TRBV7-9 and TRBJ1-1; 10 nucleotides line up with TRBD1. The V segment lost 6 bases and the J segment 5 bases; nucleotides outside the gene matches: 9. The germline gives CDR1 SEHNR, CDR2 FQNEAQ (reference sequence). The CDR3 consists of 15 residues.

This clonotype was seen a few times. The chain couples TRBV5-4 to TRBJ2-5, with D unresolved. Germline values: CDR1 SGHNT, CDR2 YYREEE (reference sequence). This CDR3 spans 13 amino acids. Trimming took 3 bases from V and 2 from J, leaving 8 bases between them. The CDR3 nucleotides read TGTGCCAGCAGCTCGGACCCGCAAGAGACCCAGTACTTC. Protein product: CASSSDPQETQYF.

This clonotype has just a few counts. The chain combines TRBV6-1 with TRBJ2-6; the match to TRBD1 covers 10 bases. CDR3 length: 18 residues. Trimming cost V 7 bases and J 2 bases; bases outside gene matches: 11. Germline assignment: CDR1 MNHNS and CDR2 SASEGT. CDR3: CASNYRDRGHPGANVLTF. The DNA for the CDR3 is TGTGCCAGCAACTACCGGGACAGGGGCCATCCTGGGGCCAACGTCCTGACTTTC.

The V and J genes are TRBV7-3 and TRBJ2-5, with 13 bases aligning to TRBD2. CDR1 and CDR2 from the germline V gene are SGHTA and FQGTGA. The CDR3 contains 15 residues. V dropped 5 bases and J dropped 4; count of bases not matched to a gene: 4. CDR3 coding DNA: TGTGCCAGCAGCCCCGGGACTAGCGGGGCAGAGACCCAGTACTTC. It yields the protein CASSPGTSGAETQYF.

A remark on this clonotype: It may be a read error: a sequence one base away is much more abundant. The chain carries TRBV6-1 and TRBJ1-2; the D is unclear. The germline V gene encodes CDR1 MNHNS and CDR2 SASEGT. There are 13 residues in the CDR3. CDR3 nucleotides: TGTGCCAGCAGTGAAAGGGCGGATGGAGGCTGCACCTTC. It encodes CASSERADGGCTF.

The V gene is TRBV11-2, the J gene TRBJ2-3; 11 positions agree with TRBD2. CDR3 length equals 16 residues. J lost 2 bases, V lost 3 bases, and 4 bases had no gene match. Germline V gene data show CDR1 as SGHAT and CDR2 as FQNNGV. This CDR3 reads CASSLQGLAATDTQYF. CDR3 nucleotide sequence: TGTGCCAGCAGCTTGCAGGGACTAGCGGCCACAGATACGCAGTATTTT.

The chain links TRBV20-1 to TRBJ1-2, with a possible D match to TRBD1 (6 bases). CDR3 length equals 13 residues. V was shortened by 5 bases and J by 1 base, with 11 bases between the two germline ends. The germline V gene has CDR1 DFQATT and CDR2 SNEGSKA (reference sequence). The CDR3 region has the DNA TGCAGTGCTCGACGGACAGTTAACTATGGCTACACCTTC. Translation gives CSARRTVNYGYTF.

This sequence joins TRBV10-2 and TRBJ1-2, with no clear D. Trimming took off 10 bases at V and 3 bases at J, with 12 bases between the two ends. Germline CDR1 WSHSY, CDR2 SAAADI. The CDR3 sequence is 12 residues long. The CDR3 region has the DNA TGCGCCACCCTGGACGGTGACTATGGCTACACCTTC. Amino acid sequence: CATLDGDYGYTF.

This sequence joins TRBV12-3 or TRBV12-4 and TRBJ2-5; 7 nucleotides agree with TRBD1. The CDR3 runs 16 residues. Unmatched junction bases numbered 10, after V lost 5 bases and J lost 1 base. In DNA form, the CDR3 reads TGTGCCAGCAGTCCCCCTACAGGGGACCCCCAAGAGACCCAGTACTTC. Amino acid sequence: CASSPPTGDPQETQYF.

By proportion, this clonotype is medium-sized. The chain is built from TRBV7-7 and TRBJ1-1, with D hard to call. CDR3 length equals 14 residues. Trimming stripped 5 bases from V and 2 bases from J, with 12 bases between. Germline values: CDR1 SSHAT, CDR2 FNYEAQ (reference sequence). CDR3 loop: CASSPSEANTEAFF. Here the CDR3 DNA reads TGTGCCAGCAGCCCCTCCGAGGCAAACACTGAAGCTTTCTTT.

This chain uses TRBV12-3 or TRBV12-4 with TRBJ1-2; D not certain. The ends were cut back, 3 bases at V and 4 bases at J, with 9 bases in the middle. The CDR3 runs to 13 residues. CDR3 DNA sequence: TGTGCCAGCAGTTTGGTCCCGTCCTATGGCTACACCTTC. This translates into CASSLVPSYGYTF.

This clonotype counts as medium-sized (0.01 to 0.1%). The rearrangement joins TRBV6-1 to TRBJ1-5, with a possible D match to TRBD1 (5 bases). CDR1 and CDR2 from the germline V gene are MNHNS and SASEGT. This CDR3 is 16 amino acids long. The V gene lost 2 bases and the J gene lost 1 base, with 12 bases spanning the gap. The CDR3 region is CASSERGTNSNQPQHF. DNA of the CDR3: TGTGCCAGCAGTGAACGCGGGACGAACAGCAATCAGCCCCAGCATTTT.

This clonotype was observed a handful of times. The chain employs TRBV12-3 or TRBV12-4 and TRBJ2-1; possibly TRBD1 or TRBD2 for D (5 bases each). V was trimmed by 5 bases and J by 5 bases, leaving 13 bases between them. This CDR3 spans 14 amino acids. CDR3 region: CASSLGTPNNEQFF. The CDR3 bases are TGTGCCAGCAGTCTCGGGACCCCGAACAATGAGCAGTTCTTC.

This clonotype was seen once. This may stem from a read error, because a much larger clone lies one nucleotide away. The V gene is TRBV27, the J gene TRBJ2-1, with D perhaps matching TRBD1 or TRBD2 (7 bases each). Germline V CDR1 and CDR2: MNHEY, SMNVEV (reference sequence). This CDR3 region has 14 residues. Trimming removed 8 bases from V and 1 base from J, with 12 bases in between. The CDR3 DNA is TGTGCCAGCCGCCAGGGGGGGTCCTACAATGAGCAGTTCTTC. This translates into CASRQGGSYNEQFF.

The chain recombines TRBV6-1 with TRBJ2-7, with D perhaps matching TRBD2 (7 bases). Germline V gives CDR1 MNHNS, CDR2 SASEGT. V shed 3 bases and J shed 4 bases, with 13 bases lying between them. The CDR3 runs 14 residues. The CDR3 DNA sequence: TGTGCCAGCAGTGATAGGGGGGGCATGTACGAGCAGTACTTC. It specifies CASSDRGGMYEQYF.

V and J are TRBV19 and TRBJ2-5; 9 bases agree with TRBD2. Trimming cost V 5 bases and J 4 bases; bases outside gene matches: 8. From germline, CDR1 is LNHDA and CDR2 SQIVND (reference sequence). The CDR3 covers 15 residues. CDR3 nucleotides: TGTGCCAGTAGTTTGGCGGGAGGGCCTCGAGAGACCCAGTACTTC. This gives the protein CASSLAGGPRETQYF.

This chain joins TRBV15 and TRBJ2-2, with D perhaps matching TRBD1 or TRBD2 (6 bases each). Germline V gives CDR1 LNHNV, CDR2 YYDKDF (reference sequence). The CDR3 covers 14 residues. V lost 4 bases, J lost 6 bases, and 12 bases lay in between. CDR3 sequence (DNA): TGTGCCACCAGCAACCTTAGGGGGGCCGGGGAGCTGTTTTTT. Protein product: CATSNLRGAGELFF.

The chain recombines TRBV29-1 with TRBJ1-1, with D unresolved. The CDR3 loop spans 14 amino acids. With 3 bases removed from V and 1 base from J, the gap between germline ends came to 12 bases. The V gene's germline CDR1 is SQVTM and CDR2 ANQGSEA. The CDR3 sequence is CSVDYDRENTEAFF. The CDR3 DNA reads as TGCAGCGTTGATTATGATAGAGAGAACACTGAAGCTTTCTTT.

In its sample, this clonotype ranks as medium-sized (0.01 to 0.1%). The genes are TRBV6-2 or TRBV6-3 and TRBJ1-2; TRBD1 aligns across 9 bases. Germline CDR1 reads MNHEY; CDR2 reads SVGEGT. There are 14 residues in the CDR3. The junction had 4 bases not matched to a gene; V was cut back by 6 bases and J by 2 bases. The CDR3 sequence: CASRRTGDNYGYTF. The CDR3 DNA reads TGTGCCAGCAGACGGACAGGGGACAACTATGGCTACACCTTC.

This clonotype rates as medium-sized (0.01 to 0.1%). This chain uses TRBV12-3 or TRBV12-4 with TRBJ1-1, with D unclear. V lost 3 bases and J lost 2, with 7 bases in between. The CDR3 has 13 residues. In DNA, the CDR3 is TGTGCCAGCAGTTTTACAGAAAACACTGAAGCTTTCTTT. Residues: CASSFTENTEAFF.